These T cell receptor beta chains were read from a single sample in a study of T cells after yellow fever vaccination. Via MiXCR, TCRdb re-called the 5' RACE reads, giving one row per CDR3 protein. The sample has more than 95,000 distinct CDR3 sequences, under 9% seen once. The sample in question was CD8+ T cells sorted from PBMCs, obtained on the day of the yellow fever booster vaccination. These TCRs come from a man between 18 and 35 years old who received the YFV17D yellow fever vaccine. Both conserved end residues are part of each CDR3. A D gene is named only where the DNA matches it firmly. Clone size is given for some rows only: seen once, a few or many times, or a class if the clone is expanded.

J gene: TRBJ2-1; V gene: TRBV5-6; clone size: -; D gene: -; CDR3 protein: CASSFPYNEQFF; CDR3 DNA: TGTGCCAGCAGCTTTCCCTACAATGAGCAGTTCTTC
J gene: TRBJ2-1; V gene: TRBV7-9; clone size: -; D gene: -; CDR3 protein: CASRSYNEQFF; CDR3 DNA: TGTGCCAGCAGATCATACAATGAGCAGTTCTTC
J gene: TRBJ2-1; V gene: TRBV7-2; clone size: few; D gene: -; CDR3 protein: CALGSYNEQFF; CDR3 DNA: TGTGCCCTTGGCTCCTACAATGAGCAGTTCTTC
J gene: TRBJ2-1; V gene: TRBV7-9; clone size: few; D gene: TRBD1; CDR3 protein: CASRQGGSYNEQFF; CDR3 DNA: TGTGCCAGCAGACAGGGGGGCTCCTACAATGAGCAGTTCTTC
J gene: TRBJ2-5; V gene: TRBV6-5; clone size: -; D gene: TRBD1; CDR3 protein: CASRPGGADQETQYF; CDR3 DNA: TGTGCCAGCAGACCAGGGGGCGCTGACCAAGAGACCCAGTACTTC
J gene: TRBJ1-1; V gene: TRBV29-1; clone size: few; D gene: -; CDR3 protein: CSVERTVMNTEAFF; CDR3 DNA: TGCAGCGTTGAGCGGACAGTTATGAACACTGAAGCTTTCTTT
J gene: TRBJ2-2; V gene: TRBV7-2; clone size: few; D gene: -; CDR3 protein: CASSPRPTGELFF; CDR3 DNA: TGTGCCAGCAGCCCCCGACCGACCGGGGAGCTGTTTTTT
J gene: TRBJ2-2; V gene: TRBV7-6; clone size: many; D gene: -; CDR3 protein: CASSLAWLGATGELFF; CDR3 DNA: TGTGCCAGCAGCTTAGCCTGGCTAGGCGCCACCGGGGAGCTGTTTTTT
J gene: TRBJ1-2; V gene: TRBV5-1; clone size: many; D gene: -; CDR3 protein: CASSLGGAGGYTF; CDR3 DNA: TGCGCCAGCAGCTTGGGAGGAGCAGGGGGCTACACCTTC
J gene: TRBJ1-2; V gene: TRBV12-3/TRBV12-4; clone size: few; D gene: -; CDR3 protein: CASTRGAAGSGYTF; CDR3 DNA: TGTGCCAGCACTCGGGGGGCGGCCGGCTCGGGCTACACCTTC
J gene: TRBJ1-2; V gene: TRBV4-1; clone size: -; D gene: -; CDR3 protein: CASSQPESVATYGYTF; CDR3 DNA: TGCGCCAGCAGCCAACCAGAATCAGTGGCGACCTATGGCTACACCTTC
J gene: TRBJ2-7; V gene: TRBV4-3; clone size: many; D gene: -; CDR3 protein: CASSQTASVGTASYEQYF; CDR3 DNA: TGCGCCAGCAGCCAAACGGCCTCGGTCGGGACGGCCTCCTACGAGCAGTACTTC
J gene: TRBJ2-7; V gene: TRBV29-1; clone size: many; D gene: TRBD1; CDR3 protein: CSVEEADRSSYEQYF; CDR3 DNA: TGCAGCGTTGAAGAAGCGGACAGGTCATCCTACGAGCAGTACTTC
J gene: TRBJ1-5; V gene: TRBV20-1; clone size: -; D gene: -; CDR3 protein: CSASTGRGQPQHF; CDR3 DNA: TGCAGTGCTAGCACAGGGAGGGGACAGCCCCAGCATTTT
J gene: TRBJ2-7; V gene: TRBV12-3/TRBV12-4; clone size: few; D gene: -; CDR3 protein: CASSPPGSSSYEQYF; CDR3 DNA: TGTGCCAGCAGCCCCCCGGGGTCGAGCTCCTACGAGCAGTACTTC
J gene: TRBJ2-3; V gene: TRBV12-5; clone size: few; D gene: -; CDR3 protein: CASGLPNTDTQYF; CDR3 DNA: TGTGCTAGTGGTCTACCGAACACAGATACGCAGTATTTT
J gene: TRBJ1-2; V gene: TRBV7-8; clone size: -; D gene: -; CDR3 protein: CASSFGAGWGANYGYTF; CDR3 DNA: TGTGCCAGCAGCTTCGGGGCAGGGTGGGGAGCTAACTATGGCTACACCTTC
J gene: TRBJ1-6; V gene: TRBV20-1; clone size: many; D gene: -; CDR3 protein: CSARDGGQINSPLHF; CDR3 DNA: TGCAGTGCTAGAGATGGCGGACAAATTAATTCACCCCTCCACTTT
J gene: TRBJ2-1; V gene: TRBV5-1; clone size: -; D gene: TRBD2; CDR3 protein: CASSRSGGDSYNEQFF; CDR3 DNA: TGCGCCAGCAGCCGTAGCGGGGGGGATTCCTACAATGAGCAGTTCTTC
J gene: TRBJ1-1; V gene: TRBV7-9; clone size: -; D gene: -; CDR3 protein: CASTPLSVSRGTNTEAFF; CDR3 DNA: TGTGCCAGCACCCCCCTCTCGGTCTCGCGGGGAACGAACACTGAAGCTTTCTTT
J gene: TRBJ2-1; V gene: TRBV4-1; clone size: -; D gene: TRBD2; CDR3 protein: CASSQALGRGAPNEQFF; CDR3 DNA: TGCGCCAGCAGCCAGGCCCTGGGGCGGGGGGCCCCCAATGAGCAGTTCTTC
J gene: TRBJ1-2; V gene: TRBV12-3/TRBV12-4; clone size: -; D gene: TRBD1; CDR3 protein: CASSSRDRGNPNYGYTF; CDR3 DNA: TGTGCCAGCAGTAGCCGGGACAGGGGTAACCCTAACTATGGCTACACCTTC
J gene: TRBJ1-6; V gene: TRBV10-3; clone size: -; D gene: -; CDR3 protein: CATRDSEESPLHF; CDR3 DNA: TGTGCCACCCGGGACTCCGAGGAATCACCCCTCCACTTT
J gene: TRBJ2-3; V gene: TRBV3-1; clone size: few; D gene: -; CDR3 protein: CASSSLGRSRTTSTDTQYF; CDR3 DNA: TGTGCCAGCAGCTCACTCGGTCGGTCGCGGACGACTAGCACAGATACGCAGTATTTT
J gene: TRBJ1-4; V gene: TRBV7-2; clone size: few; D gene: TRBD1; CDR3 protein: CASSRDREFRKLFF; CDR3 DNA: TGTGCCAGCAGCCGGGACAGGGAATTCCGAAAACTGTTTTTT
J gene: TRBJ1-6; V gene: TRBV5-6; clone size: few; D gene: TRBD1; CDR3 protein: CASSTDRQPYSPLHF; CDR3 DNA: TGTGCCAGCAGCACGGACAGGCAACCTTATTCACCCCTCCACTTT
J gene: TRBJ1-5; V gene: TRBV6-2/TRBV6-3; clone size: few; D gene: -; CDR3 protein: CASGDGGARQPQHF; CDR3 DNA: TGTGCCAGCGGCGACGGAGGGGCGAGACAGCCCCAGCATTTT
J gene: TRBJ2-1; V gene: TRBV7-6; clone size: -; D gene: TRBD2; CDR3 protein: CASSTYPLAAIYNEQFF; CDR3 DNA: TGTGCCAGCAGCACCTACCCACTAGCGGCCATCTACAATGAGCAGTTCTTC
J gene: TRBJ1-6; V gene: TRBV6-2/TRBV6-3; clone size: few; D gene: -; CDR3 protein: CASGGVAYNSPLHF; CDR3 DNA: TGTGCCAGCGGGGGAGTCGCCTATAATTCACCCCTCCACTTT
J gene: TRBJ2-7; V gene: TRBV20-1; clone size: many; D gene: -; CDR3 protein: CSARGYSVGREQYF; CDR3 DNA: TGCAGTGCTAGAGGGTACTCGGTCGGCCGCGAGCAGTACTTC
J gene: TRBJ1-2; V gene: TRBV20-1; clone size: few; D gene: TRBD1; CDR3 protein: CSARPGQGFGAYGYTF; CDR3 DNA: TGCAGTGCTAGGCCGGGACAGGGTTTTGGGGCCTATGGCTACACCTTC
J gene: TRBJ2-3; V gene: TRBV7-8; clone size: -; D gene: TRBD2; CDR3 protein: CASSLEAGGRTDTQYF; CDR3 DNA: TGTGCCAGCAGCTTAGAGGCGGGGGGACGAACAGATACGCAGTATTTT
J gene: TRBJ2-2; V gene: TRBV12-3/TRBV12-4; clone size: few; D gene: -; CDR3 protein: CASSFYSPNTGELFF; CDR3 DNA: TGTGCCAGCAGTTTTTACAGCCCGAACACCGGGGAGCTGTTTTTT
J gene: TRBJ2-2; V gene: TRBV18; clone size: -; D gene: -; CDR3 protein: CASSPEGGKDRLELFF; CDR3 DNA: TGTGCCAGCTCACCCGAGGGGGGGAAAGATCGTCTGGAGCTGTTTTTT
J gene: TRBJ1-1; V gene: TRBV7-9; clone size: -; D gene: -; CDR3 protein: CASSTGDGNTEAFF; CDR3 DNA: TGTGCCAGCAGCACCGGGGACGGTAACACTGAAGCTTTCTTT
J gene: TRBJ2-5; V gene: TRBV4-2; clone size: many; D gene: TRBD2; CDR3 protein: CASSPLAGGKETQYF; CDR3 DNA: TGTGCCAGCAGCCCGTTAGCGGGGGGGAAGGAGACCCAGTACTTC
J gene: TRBJ1-1; V gene: TRBV7-3; clone size: -; D gene: -; CDR3 protein: CASSLWDRGDTEAFF; CDR3 DNA: TGTGCCAGCAGCTTATGGGACCGAGGGGACACTGAAGCTTTCTTT
J gene: TRBJ1-6; V gene: TRBV6-5; clone size: many; D gene: TRBD1; CDR3 protein: CASSYQGAPNSPLHF; CDR3 DNA: TGTGCCAGCAGTTACCAGGGGGCGCCGAATTCACCCCTCCACTTT
J gene: TRBJ1-1; V gene: TRBV7-9; clone size: few; D gene: -; CDR3 protein: CASRAKLLNTEAFF; CDR3 DNA: TGTGCCAGCCGCGCAAAGTTACTGAACACTGAAGCTTTCTTT
J gene: TRBJ2-7; V gene: TRBV6-4; clone size: many; D gene: TRBD2; CDR3 protein: CASSDGTSGGEQYF; CDR3 DNA: TGTGCCAGCAGTGACGGGACTAGCGGGGGCGAGCAGTACTTC
J gene: TRBJ2-5; V gene: TRBV7-2; clone size: few; D gene: -; CDR3 protein: CASRRDLGLLETQYF; CDR3 DNA: TGTGCCAGCAGAAGGGACCTGGGTCTTCTAGAGACCCAGTACTTC
J gene: TRBJ2-3; V gene: TRBV4-2; clone size: few; D gene: TRBD2; CDR3 protein: CASSQEEAGGADTQYF; CDR3 DNA: TGTGCCAGCAGCCAAGAGGAAGCGGGGGGGGCAGATACGCAGTATTTT
J gene: TRBJ2-7; V gene: TRBV7-3; clone size: -; D gene: -; CDR3 protein: CASSINTGIHYEQYF; CDR3 DNA: TGTGCCAGCAGCATAAACACGGGGATCCACTACGAGCAGTACTTC
J gene: TRBJ1-5; V gene: TRBV6-5; clone size: -; D gene: TRBD1; CDR3 protein: CASRARQGGGNQPQHF; CDR3 DNA: TGTGCCAGCAGAGCCAGACAGGGAGGCGGGAATCAGCCCCAGCATTTT
J gene: TRBJ1-5; V gene: TRBV6-5; clone size: few; D gene: -; CDR3 protein: CASSPDQQGPSNQPQHF; CDR3 DNA: TGTGCCAGCAGTCCAGACCAACAGGGACCTAGCAATCAGCCCCAGCATTTT
J gene: TRBJ2-7; V gene: TRBV12-3/TRBV12-4; clone size: few; D gene: -; CDR3 protein: CASSRDFTGEQYF; CDR3 DNA: TGTGCCAGCAGTCGGGACTTTACCGGAGAGCAGTACTTC
J gene: TRBJ2-3; V gene: TRBV24-1; clone size: -; D gene: -; CDR3 protein: CATSDRVAHTQYF; CDR3 DNA: TGTGCCACCAGTGACCGAGTTGCTCATACGCAGTATTTT
J gene: TRBJ1-2; V gene: TRBV4-2; clone size: -; D gene: -; CDR3 protein: CASSQEDSYGYTF; CDR3 DNA: TGTGCCAGCAGCCAAGAGGACAGCTATGGCTACACCTTC
J gene: TRBJ2-3; V gene: TRBV27; clone size: -; D gene: -; CDR3 protein: CASSLTPHDWGPSTDTQYF; CDR3 DNA: TGTGCCAGCAGTTTAACCCCCCACGATTGGGGACCTAGCACAGATACGCAGTATTTT
J gene: TRBJ2-2; V gene: TRBV11-2; clone size: -; D gene: -; CDR3 protein: CASSLDSRRVLLTPHGELFF; CDR3 DNA: TGTGCCAGCAGCTTAGATTCGAGAAGGGTCCTTCTAACCCCCCACGGGGAGCTGTTTTTT